The next 13 T cell receptor beta chains were all read from a single sample in a study of blood T cell repertoires in COVID-19. This table comes from immunoSEQ multiplex PCR, and its TCRdb copy is limited to in-frame clones, with some not included. The profile shows approximately 120,000 clones, 85% to 90% of them singletons. The sample comprised peripheral blood. The receptors come from a woman older than 75 with acute or convalescent COVID-19.

The genes are TRBV10-3 and TRBJ1-2, with 9 bases that match TRBD1. CDR3 length: 15 residues. With 2 bases clipped from V and 4 bases from J, the junction kept 5 bases outside the gene matches. CDR1 and CDR2 (germline): ENHRY, SYGVKD. CDR3 in DNA: TGTGCCATCAGTGAGCGCGGACAGGGGATCTATGGCTACACCTTC. This encodes CAISERGQGIYGYTF.

The V gene is TRBV7-2, the J gene TRBJ1-1, with a weak D call TRBD1 (5 bases). Germline loops: CDR1 SGHTA, CDR2 FQGNSA. The CDR3 contains 14 residues. V was clipped by 4 bases and J by 10 bases, with 19 bases between them. The CDR3 DNA follows: TGTGCCAGCAGCTCGTATGACAGAGGAGTCCGAGCTTTCTTT. Protein product: CASSSYDRGVRAFF.

The genes are TRBV6-6 and TRBJ1-5, with no clear D. V was pared by 5 bases and J by 4 bases, with 6 bases between. Germline lookup yields CDR1 MNHNY and CDR2 SVGAGI (reference sequence). The CDR3 extends over 12 amino acids. CDR3 coding DNA: TGTGCCAGCAGTAGACAAAATCAGCCCCAGCATTTT. Translated: CASSRQNQPQHF.

This rearrangement joins TRBV7-9 to TRBJ2-2, with 7 nucleotides matching TRBD2. This CDR3 spans 15 amino acids. J was trimmed by 5 bases and V by 6 bases; bases with no gene match: 9. Germline V lookup: CDR1 SEHNR, CDR2 FQNEAQ (reference sequence). The CDR3 DNA sequence: TGTGCCAGCAGGCCGTCCAGCGGGGAGACCGGGGAGCTGTTTTTT. Amino acid sequence: CASRPSSGETGELFF. The whole variable domain, filled in from reference TRBV7-9 and TRBJ2-2, reads DTGVSQNPRHKITKRGQNVTFRCDPISEHNRLYWYRQTLGQGPEFLTYFQNEAQLEKSRLLSDRFSAERPKGSFSTLEIQRTEQGDSAMYLCASRPSSGETGELFFGEGSRLTVL.

The V and J genes are TRBV19 and TRBJ1-4, with D perhaps TRBD1 (5 bases). Trimming took off 6 bases at V and 5 bases at J, with 13 bases between the two ends. The CDR3 consists of 14 residues. The germline gives CDR1 LNHDA, CDR2 SQIVND (reference sequence). CDR3 sequence reads: CASRPTGGNEKLFF. The CDR3 bases are TGTGCCAGTAGGCCTACCGGGGGGAATGAAAAACTGTTTTTT.

The rearrangement uses TRBV18 and TRBJ1-5; possibly TRBD1 for D (5 bases). The CDR3 consists of 15 residues. The ends were cut back, 4 bases at V and 4 bases at J, with 14 bases in the middle. The germline V gene encodes CDR1 KGHSH and CDR2 LQKENI. CDR3 amino acids: CASSRGGGRNQPQHF. The CDR3 nucleotides are TGTGCCAGCTCACGAGGCGGGGGACGAAATCAGCCCCAGCATTTT.

This clone was seen a single time. The J gene is TRBJ2-3, the V gene TRBV14; 12 bases map to TRBD2. This CDR3 region has 15 residues. V was pared by 4 bases and J by 1 base, with 0 bases of the junction left unmatched. Germline values: CDR1 SGHDN, CDR2 FVKESK. CDR3 sequence reads: CASSRLAGGTDTQYF. CDR3 coding DNA: TGTGCCAGCAGCCGACTAGCGGGGGGCACAGATACGCAGTATTTT.

This clone was picked up one time. The gene calls are TRBV2 and TRBJ1-5; 8 bases are shared with TRBD1. V shed 9 bases, J shed 5 bases, and the junction held 9 bases outside the gene matches. The CDR3 runs 14 residues. Germline V lookup: CDR1 SNHLY, CDR2 FYNNEI. CDR3 sequence: CASKAGTGYQPQHF. CDR3 nucleotides: TGTGCCAGTAAAGCCGGGACAGGTTATCAGCCCCAGCATTTT.

This clone showed up just once. J is TRBJ2-5 and V is TRBV4-3; maybe TRBD2 (7 bases). Germline lookup yields CDR1 LGHNA and CDR2 YSLEER. V shed 0 bases and J shed 4 bases, with 12 bases lying between them. The CDR3 runs to 15 residues. The CDR3: CASSQDWGGGETQYF. CDR3 DNA: TGCGCCAGCAGCCAAGATTGGGGAGGGGGAGAGACCCAGTACTTC.

This clone was found once. The V and J genes are TRBV5-1 and TRBJ1-3; 7 bases are shared with TRBD1. Germline V gene data show CDR1 as SGHRS and CDR2 as YFSETQ. With V trimmed by 4 bases and J by 9 bases, 10 bases remained unmatched. The CDR3 is 14 residues long. The DNA for the CDR3 is TGCGCCAGCAGCGTTCGACAGGGTCAGGGCACCATATATTTT. Its translation: CASSVRQGQGTIYF.

V usage is TRBV7-2 and J usage is TRBJ1-6; 7 nucleotides match TRBD1. The V gene end was trimmed by 5 bases and the J gene end by 9 bases; junction bases not matched to a gene: 7. Germline V gives CDR1 SGHTA, CDR2 FQGNSA. The CDR3 is 14 amino acids. The CDR3 reads CASSQTGVGSPLHF. DNA of the CDR3: TGTGCCAGCAGCCAAACAGGGGTCGGTTCACCCCTCCACTTT.

The chain is built from TRBV15 and TRBJ1-6; TRBD1 matches at 7 bases. From germline, CDR1 is LNHNV and CDR2 YYDKDF (reference sequence). V was clipped by 4 bases and J by 9 bases; unmatched bases: 9. The CDR3 is made up of 15 amino acids. The chain's CDR3 is CATSKQTQGFSPLHF. CDR3 sequence (DNA): TGTGCCACCAGCAAGCAGACACAGGGGTTTTCACCCCTCCACTTT.

The V gene is TRBV5-1, the J gene TRBJ2-3, with 9 bases lining up with TRBD2. V gave up 4 bases and J gave up 0 bases; unmatched junction bases: 6. The CDR3 is 16 residues long. Per the germline V gene, CDR1 is SGHRS and CDR2 is YFSETQ. The CDR3 loop reads CASSPSGGTSTDTQYF. The CDR3 DNA follows: TGCGCCAGCAGCCCAAGCGGGGGGACAAGCACAGATACGCAGTATTTT. Looking up the rest from reference TRBV5-1 and TRBJ2-3 gives the full variable domain: KAGVTQTPRYLIKTRGQQVTLSCSPISGHRSVSWYQQTPGQGLQFLFEYFSETQRNKGNFPGRFSGRQFSNSRSEMNVSTLELGDSALYLCASSPSGGTSTDTQYFGPGTRLTVL.